A single sample is the source of the 7 T cell receptor beta chains below, sequenced in a study of cytomegalovirus exposure and HLA in healthy donors. PCR amplification relied on 60 Vbeta primers (plus 13 Jbeta primers). The repertoire was sequenced with immunoSEQ multiplex PCR; TCRdb's copy has only in-frame clones and lacks some. In the table there are about 62,000 clones, 70% to 90% of which are singletons. Sequenced material: PBMCs. The source is a man aged 18 to 30 in good health and CMV-seronegative.

The J gene is TRBJ2-1, the V gene TRBV2; TRBD2 is a possible D gene (6 bases). CDR3 length: 20 amino acids. CDR1 is SNHLY, CDR2 FYNNEI, per germline. Trimming shortened V by 6 bases and J by 5 bases, and 32 bases separated the two germline ends. The CDR3 protein is CASRNPDRGQYKKRDNEQFF. The CDR3 DNA reads TGTGCCAGCAGAAATCCTGACCGAGGACAATACAAAAAGCGGGACAATGAGCAGTTCTTC.

The V gene is TRBV4-1, the J gene TRBJ2-1; D might be TRBD2 (5 bases). V lost 2 bases and J 0 bases, leaving 11 bases between the germline ends. The CDR3 loop spans 16 amino acids. Germline V gene data show CDR1 as MGHRA and CDR2 as YSYEKL. CDR3 protein: CASSQLLGSSYNEQFF. CDR3 nucleotide sequence: TGCGCCAGCAGCCAACTCCTAGGGAGCTCCTACAATGAGCAGTTCTTC.

The rearrangement links TRBV5-4 to TRBJ1-1; TRBD1 agrees at 8 bases. V lost 4 bases and J lost 4; bases outside the gene matches: 9. CDR1 is SGHNT, CDR2 YYREEE, per germline (reference sequence). The CDR3 loop spans 15 amino acids. The CDR3 protein is CASSVDRGWGTEAFF. The CDR3 DNA is TGTGCCAGCAGCGTAGACAGGGGCTGGGGCACTGAAGCTTTCTTT.

The V call is TRBV6-1, the J call TRBJ1-6, with TRBD1 matching 9 bases. The ends lost 6 bases at V and 3 bases at J; junction bases unmatched: 6. The V gene's germline CDR1 is MNHNS and CDR2 SASEGT. The CDR3 loop spans 16 amino acids. CDR3 loop: CASRETGGDYNSPLHF. As DNA, the CDR3 is TGTGCCAGCAGAGAAACAGGGGGCGACTATAATTCACCCCTCCACTTT.

This chain joins TRBV30 and TRBJ2-3, with 8 positions matching TRBD1. This CDR3 has 16 amino acids. Germline trimming cut 2 bases from V and 4 bases from J; bases unmatched to any gene: 11. Germline-derived CDR1 and CDR2 are GTSNPN and SVGIG (reference sequence). This CDR3 is CAWSPRGRGRPDTQYF. The CDR3 nucleotides read TGTGCCTGGAGTCCCCGGGGCAGGGGGCGACCAGATACGCAGTATTTT.

The chain couples TRBV4-2 to TRBJ2-3; 7 bases align to TRBD2. The CDR3 is made up of 16 amino acids. Trimming at V came to 1 base and at J to 4 bases, leaving 8 bases not matched to a gene. Germline CDR1 and CDR2: LGHNA and YNFKEQ. The CDR3 loop reads CASSQGSGIRSDTQYF. As DNA, the CDR3 is TGTGCCAGCAGCCAAGGGAGCGGGATCCGATCAGATACGCAGTATTTT.

This chain links TRBV4-2 with TRBJ2-3; 12 positions match TRBD2. Germline V CDR1 and CDR2: LGHNA, YNFKEQ. This CDR3 has 19 residues. J gave up 0 bases and V 1 base, and 8 bases lay outside the gene matches. CDR3 sequence reads: CASSQVGLAGGPSTDTQYF. Here the CDR3 DNA reads TGTGCCAGCAGCCAAGTCGGTCTAGCGGGGGGGCCTAGCACAGATACGCAGTATTTT.